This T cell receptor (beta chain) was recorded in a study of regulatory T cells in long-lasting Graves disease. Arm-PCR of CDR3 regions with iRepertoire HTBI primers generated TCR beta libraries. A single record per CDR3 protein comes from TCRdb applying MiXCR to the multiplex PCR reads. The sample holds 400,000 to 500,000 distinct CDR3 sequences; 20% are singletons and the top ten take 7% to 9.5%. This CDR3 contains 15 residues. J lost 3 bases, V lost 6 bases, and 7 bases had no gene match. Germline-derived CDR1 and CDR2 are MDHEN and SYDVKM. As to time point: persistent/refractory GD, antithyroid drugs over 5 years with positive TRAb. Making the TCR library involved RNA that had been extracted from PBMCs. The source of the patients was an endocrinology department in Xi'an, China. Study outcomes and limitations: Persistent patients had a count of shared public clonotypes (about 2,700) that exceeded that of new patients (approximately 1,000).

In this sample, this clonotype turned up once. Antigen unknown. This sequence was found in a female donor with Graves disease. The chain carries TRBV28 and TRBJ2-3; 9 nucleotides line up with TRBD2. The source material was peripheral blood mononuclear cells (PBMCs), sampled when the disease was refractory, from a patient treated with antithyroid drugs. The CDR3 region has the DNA TGTGCCAGCAGCCTGACTAGCGGACCTACAGATACGCAGTATTTT. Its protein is CASSLTSGPTDTQYF.